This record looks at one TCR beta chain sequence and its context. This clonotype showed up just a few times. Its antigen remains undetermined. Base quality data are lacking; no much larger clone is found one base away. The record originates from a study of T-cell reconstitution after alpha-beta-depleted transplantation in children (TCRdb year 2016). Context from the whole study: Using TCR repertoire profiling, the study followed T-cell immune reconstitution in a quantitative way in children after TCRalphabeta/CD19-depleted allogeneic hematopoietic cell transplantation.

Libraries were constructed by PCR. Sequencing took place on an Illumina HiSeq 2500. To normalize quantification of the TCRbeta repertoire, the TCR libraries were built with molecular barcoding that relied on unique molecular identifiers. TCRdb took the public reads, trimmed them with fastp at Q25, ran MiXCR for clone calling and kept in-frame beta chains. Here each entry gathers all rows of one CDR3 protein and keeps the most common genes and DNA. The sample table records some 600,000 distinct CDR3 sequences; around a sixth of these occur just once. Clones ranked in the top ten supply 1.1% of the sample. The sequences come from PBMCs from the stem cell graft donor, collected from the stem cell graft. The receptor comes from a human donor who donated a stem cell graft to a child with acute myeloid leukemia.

Here is the DNA: TGTGCCAGCAGGCCAGGGGGGGAAAAACTGTTTTTT. The encoded protein is CASRPGGEKLFF. The rearrangement combines TRBV12-3 or TRBV12-4 with TRBJ1-4; TRBD1 lines up with 7 middle nucleotides. Measured from the cysteine to the phenylalanine, the CDR3 is 12 residues long. CDR3 DNA only is kept here, 36 bases in frame from base 1. Trimming leaves V shorter by 6 bases and J shorter by 8 bases, with the junction holding 3 bases beyond the gene matches.